The 3 T cell receptor beta chains below all came from one sample that was sequenced in a study of blood T cell repertoires in COVID-19. Produced via immunoSEQ multiplex PCR; TCRdb's table is partial and in-frame only. The sample lists 110,000 or so clones, roughly 85% occurring once. The material sequenced was peripheral blood. All receptors come from a woman in her sixties or seventies with acute or convalescent COVID-19.

CDR3: CASSLPGPQETQYF. The CDR3 DNA reads as TGTGCCAGCAGTTTACCAGGCCCCCAAGAGACCCAGTACTTC. The chain is built from TRBV28 and TRBJ2-5; D unresolved. The germline V gene has CDR1 MDHEN and CDR2 SYDVKM. Trimming left V 2 bases short and J 1 base short, with 8 bases between. This CDR3 contains 14 residues. The whole variable domain, filled in from reference TRBV28 and TRBJ2-5, reads DVKVTQSSRYLVKRTGEKVFLECVQDMDHENMFWYRQDPGLGLRLIYFSYDVKMKEKGDIPEGYSVSREKKERFSLILESASTNQTSMYLCASSLPGPQETQYFGPGTRLLVL.

The chain employs TRBV18 and TRBJ2-1; D gene ambiguous. The CDR3 extends over 13 amino acids. V gave up 2 bases and J gave up 5 bases, with 7 bases separating them. Germline assignment: CDR1 KGHSH and CDR2 LQKENI. This chain's CDR3 is CASSPSVDNEQFF. The CDR3 DNA sequence: TGTGCCAGCTCACCATCAGTCGACAATGAGCAGTTCTTC.

The V call is TRBV28, the J call TRBJ1-2; weak D call: TRBD1 (5 bases). Germline CDR1 and CDR2: MDHEN and SYDVKM. The CDR3 is made up of 12 amino acids. The ends were cut back, 11 bases at V and 4 bases at J, with 14 bases in the middle. The CDR3 is CAAGQEVYGYTF. CDR3 bases: TGTGCCGCGGGGCAGGAGGTCTATGGCTACACCTTC.